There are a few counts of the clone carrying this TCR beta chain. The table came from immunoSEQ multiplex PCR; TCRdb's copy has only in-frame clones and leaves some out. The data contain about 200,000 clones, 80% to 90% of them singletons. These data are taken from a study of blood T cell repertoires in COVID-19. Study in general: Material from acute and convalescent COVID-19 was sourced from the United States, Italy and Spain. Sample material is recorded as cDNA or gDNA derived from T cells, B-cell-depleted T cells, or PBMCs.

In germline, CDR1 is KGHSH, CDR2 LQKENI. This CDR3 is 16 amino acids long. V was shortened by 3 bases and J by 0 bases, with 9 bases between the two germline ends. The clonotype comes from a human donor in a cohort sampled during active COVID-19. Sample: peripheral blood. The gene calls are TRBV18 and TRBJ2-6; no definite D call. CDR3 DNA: TGTGCCAGCTCACCTGCCGCAGGCTCTGGGGCCAACGTCCTGACTTTC. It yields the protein CASSPAAGSGANVLTF. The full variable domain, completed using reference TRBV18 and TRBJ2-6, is NAGVMQNPRHLVRRRGQEARLRCSPMKGHSHVYWYRQLPEEGLKFMVYLQKENIIDESGMPKERFSAEFPKEGPSILRIQQVVRGDSAAYFCASSPAAGSGANVLTFGAGSRLTVL.